This paragraph reports one T cell receptor beta chain. This entry comes from a study of cytomegalovirus exposure and HLA in healthy donors. The PCR had 60 Vbeta and 13 Jbeta primers. Repertoires were generated with immunoSEQ multiplex PCR, while TCRdb's copy carries only in-frame clones and drops some. This sample has around 65,000 clones, with 68% found just once. J was trimmed by 2 bases and V by 3 bases; bases with no gene match: 3. Germline loops: CDR1 SGHRS, CDR2 YFSETQ. The CDR3 is 15 residues long. The receptor's source is a middle-aged man in good health and CMV-seropositive. The chain is built from TRBV5-1 and TRBJ1-3; TRBD1 matches at 9 bases. Sequencing was carried out using PBMCs. The CDR3 DNA sequence: TGCGCCAGCAGCTCGGGACAGGGCCCTGGAAACACCATATATTTT. This sequence encodes CASSSGQGPGNTIYF.